One sample yielded the 23 T cell receptor beta chains listed below, sequenced in a study of blood T cell repertoires in COVID-19. Assay: immunoSEQ multiplex PCR; the TCRdb copy retains only in-frame clones and omits some. The data contain some 260,000 clones, approximately 79% of them seen just once; the ten biggest clones take up around 4.1%. Sequenced sample: peripheral blood. The receptors originated from a woman between 40 and 50 years old with active or convalescent COVID-19.

The V gene is TRBV4-1, the J gene TRBJ2-1; 10 nucleotides line up with TRBD2. Germline trimming cut 0 bases from V and 3 bases from J; bases unmatched to any gene: 5. From germline, CDR1 is MGHRA and CDR2 YSYEKL. CDR3 length equals 17 residues. CDR3 bases: TGCGCCAGCAGCCAAGATCGAGCGGGGGGGTTCTACAATGAGCAGTTCTTC. Translating it yields CASSQDRAGGFYNEQFF.

The chain carries TRBV25-1 and TRBJ1-1, with 9 bases lining up with TRBD1. CDR1 is MGHDK, CDR2 SYGVNS, per germline. V trimming: 3 bases; J trimming: 3 bases; junction bases outside the gene matches: 5. The CDR3 has 15 amino acids. CDR3 residues: CASSETGQGDTEAFF. CDR3 DNA sequence: TGTGCCAGCAGTGAGACGGGACAGGGCGACACTGAAGCTTTCTTT. The variable domain in full, with the rest retrieved from reference TRBV25-1 and TRBJ1-1, is EADIYQTPRYLVIGTGKKITLECSQTMGHDKMYWYQQDPGMELHLIHYSYGVNSTEKGDLSSESTVSRIRTEHFPLTLESARPSHTSQYLCASSETGQGDTEAFFGQGTRLTVV.

The chain joins TRBV30 to TRBJ1-1; 8 bases are a match to TRBD1. Per germline, CDR1 GTSNPN and CDR2 SVGIG (reference sequence). J lost 4 bases, V lost 0 bases, and 7 bases had no gene match. The CDR3 totals 15 residues. The CDR3 protein is CAWSVSLTGVTEAFF. CDR3 nucleotides: TGTGCCTGGAGTGTAAGCCTGACAGGGGTCACTGAAGCTTTCTTT.

The rearrangement links TRBV5-1 to TRBJ2-5; TRBD1 matches at 9 bases. In germline, CDR1 is SGHRS, CDR2 YFSETQ. Losses at the gene ends were 4 bases for V and 3 bases for J; bases not matched to a gene: 4. CDR3 length: 14 residues. The CDR3 sequence is CASSPRQGEETQYF. CDR3 DNA sequence: TGCGCCAGCAGCCCGAGACAGGGGGAAGAGACCCAGTACTTC.

The CDR3: CASSLTVLTGDYTF. The CDR3 DNA sequence: TGTGCCAGCAGCTTGACCGTACTGACAGGGGACTACACCTTC. The V gene is TRBV5-6, the J gene TRBJ1-2; TRBD1 matches 8 bases. Per germline, CDR1 SGHDT and CDR2 YYEEEE. J gave up 10 bases and V 1 base, and 9 bases lay outside the gene matches. The CDR3 loop spans 14 amino acids.

The chain joins TRBV15 to TRBJ1-1, with TRBD1 identical over 9 bases. Germline assignment: CDR1 LNHNV and CDR2 YYDKDF (reference sequence). The CDR3 extends over 16 amino acids. Trimming at V came to 0 bases and at J to 1 base, leaving 3 bases not matched to a gene. The CDR3 loop is CATSRDGQGPNTEAFF. The CDR3 nucleotides read TGTGCCACCAGCAGAGACGGACAGGGGCCGAACACTGAAGCTTTCTTT.

This clone was recorded once. This sequence joins TRBV7-3 and TRBJ2-1; possibly TRBD2 for D (6 bases). The germline V and J ends were trimmed by 5 bases and 5 bases, with 19 bases remaining between them. Germline CDR1 is SGHTA and CDR2 is FQGTGA. The CDR3 totals 16 residues. In nucleotides, the CDR3 is TGTGCCAGCAGCCCCGGGCGGGGACGAGGCGACAATGAGCAGTTCTTC. It is translated as CASSPGRGRGDNEQFF.

In its sample, this clone was seen a few times. Additional DNA sequences in this sample encode the identical CDR3. V usage is TRBV7-6 and J usage is TRBJ1-1; D is ambiguous. The CDR3 has 14 residues. From germline, CDR1 is SGHVS and CDR2 FNYEAQ. V lost 2 bases and J lost 2, with 9 bases in between. CDR3 nucleotide sequence: TGTGCCAGCAGCTTACGTGGGCCAAACACTGAAGCTTTCTTT. Translation: CASSLRGPNTEAFF.

As regards this clone: Additional DNA sequences in this sample encode the identical CDR3. This chain connects TRBV5-1 to TRBJ2-3; 7 nucleotides agree with TRBD1. Germline V CDR1 and CDR2: SGHRS, YFSETQ. V was pared by 4 bases and J by 0 bases, with 5 bases of the junction left unmatched. This CDR3 contains 15 residues. CDR3 in DNA: TGCGCCAGCAGCGAAGACAGGGCTAGCACAGATACGCAGTATTTT. Translated: CASSEDRASTDTQYF.

The chain is built from TRBV27 and TRBJ2-7; 8 nucleotides agree with TRBD1. The germline CDR1 and CDR2 sequences are MNHEY and SMNVEV (reference sequence). This CDR3 spans 14 amino acids. V shed 5 bases and J 1 base; nucleotides not matched to a gene: 4. Here the CDR3 reads CASSLQGESYEQYF. In DNA, the CDR3 is TGTGCCAGCAGTCTACAGGGGGAGTCCTACGAGCAGTACTTC.

This chain connects TRBV19 to TRBJ1-5, with 7 nucleotides matching TRBD1. Germline CDR1 LNHDA, CDR2 SQIVND (reference sequence). V lost 7 bases, J lost 7 bases, and 7 bases stayed unmatched. CDR3 size: 13 residues. In DNA form, the CDR3 reads TGTGCCAGTACGGAGGGGGCGAGGCAGCCCCAGCATTTT. Translated: CASTEGARQPQHF.

This chain links TRBV6-5 with TRBJ2-1, with TRBD1 identical over 9 bases. This CDR3 is built from 16 residues. V lost 2 bases to trimming and J lost 6 bases; unmatched junction nucleotides: 8. Germline CDR1 reads MNHEY; CDR2 reads SVGAGI. The CDR3 DNA reads as TGTGCCAGCAGTTACCCGACGACAGGGGGGGGCAATGAGCAGTTCTTC. Its translation: CASSYPTTGGGNEQFF.

The V call is TRBV7-3, the J call TRBJ1-1, with D unresolved. This CDR3 spans 13 amino acids. V lost 5 bases and J lost 5, with 12 bases in between. CDR1 is SGHTA and CDR2 is FQGTGA in the germline V gene. CDR3 loop: CASSPSGVTEAFF. CDR3 coding DNA: TGTGCCAGCAGCCCGAGCGGGGTGACTGAAGCTTTCTTT.

Many counts were recorded for this clone. The CDR3: CASSLTGTGEFNEQFF. CDR3 bases: TGTGCCAGCAGCTTAACCGGGACAGGGGAATTCAATGAGCAGTTCTTC. This chain links TRBV7-3 with TRBJ2-1, with 10 bases identical to TRBD1. The CDR3 covers 16 residues. Per the germline V gene, CDR1 is SGHTA and CDR2 is FQGTGA. V shed 0 bases, J shed 6 bases, and the junction held 5 bases outside the gene matches.

The V and J genes are TRBV5-4 and TRBJ1-4; the D gene is possibly TRBD1 (6 bases). The CDR3 has 16 residues. Germline CDR1 and CDR2: SGHNT and YYREEE (reference sequence). V was clipped by 4 bases and J by 5 bases, with 18 bases between them. CDR3 loop: CASSPEAGTRNEKLFF. For the CDR3, the DNA is TGTGCCAGCAGCCCTGAAGCCGGGACAAGAAATGAAAAACTGTTTTTT.

This chain's CDR3 is CASSAGDRHTEAFF. The CDR3 region has the DNA TGTGCCAGCAGCGCAGGGGACAGGCACACTGAAGCTTTCTTT. The rearrangement links TRBV9 to TRBJ1-1; 8 bases are shared with TRBD1. J was trimmed by 3 bases and V by 3 bases; bases with no gene match: 4. The CDR3 runs to 14 residues. The germline gives CDR1 SGDLS, CDR2 YYNGEE.

This clone was counted once. The CDR3 region is CASSTHPGGPGYGYTF. CDR3 coding DNA: TGTGCCAGTAGTACCCACCCCGGGGGGCCGGGATACGGCTACACCTTC. The genes are TRBV19 and TRBJ1-2; TRBD1 might be the D (6 bases). CDR1 is LNHDA and CDR2 is SQIVND in the germline V gene (reference sequence). V lost 4 bases to trimming and J lost 8 bases, with 23 bases between them. This CDR3 comprises 16 residues. Using reference TRBV19 and TRBJ1-2 for the parts outside the CDR3, the full variable domain is DGGITQSPKYLFRKEGQNVTLSCEQNLNHDAMYWYRQDPGQGLRLIYYSQIVNDFQKGDIAEGYSVSREKKESFPLTVTSAQKNPTAFYLCASSTHPGGPGYGYTFGSGTRLTVV.

V gene TRBV5-4 combines with J gene TRBJ2-3; TRBD2 agrees at 9 bases. Germline trimming cut 0 bases from V and 4 bases from J; bases unmatched to any gene: 3. This CDR3 region has 15 residues. CDR1 is SGHNT and CDR2 is YYREEE in the germline V gene (reference sequence). CDR3 in amino acids: CASSLGGGAPDTQYF. The CDR3 coding sequence is TGTGCCAGCAGCTTGGGCGGGGGGGCGCCAGATACGCAGTATTTT.

V and J are TRBV2 and TRBJ2-3; D is perhaps TRBD2 (5 bases). Trimming took 4 bases from V and 0 from J, leaving 11 bases between them. Germline CDR1 is SNHLY and CDR2 is FYNNEI. This CDR3 is built from 15 residues. CDR3 nucleotide sequence: TGTGCCAGCAGTGGACGCAGGACTAGCACAGATACGCAGTATTTT. This translates into CASSGRRTSTDTQYF.

This clone showed up just once. The chain carries TRBV29-1 and TRBJ1-1, with 7 nucleotides matching TRBD1. Germline V lookup: CDR1 SQVTM, CDR2 ANQGSEA. The CDR3 length is 14 residues. Trimming at V came to 4 bases and at J to 2 bases, leaving 7 bases not matched to a gene. This chain's CDR3 is CSVAGGTDNTEAFF. CDR3 nucleotides: TGCAGCGTTGCGGGGGGGACAGATAACACTGAAGCTTTCTTT.

The chain joins TRBV7-3 to TRBJ2-2; TRBD2 matches 9 bases. The CDR3 sequence is 19 residues long. Trimming at V came to 0 bases and at J to 2 bases, leaving 10 bases not matched to a gene. Germline CDR1 is SGHTA and CDR2 is FQGTGA. The CDR3 region is CASSLTRLAGQGNTGELFF. The CDR3 nucleotides are TGTGCCAGCAGCTTAACCCGCCTAGCGGGGCAGGGAAACACCGGGGAGCTGTTTTTT.

With respect to this clone: Other DNA sequences within the sample encode an identical CDR3. The chain joins TRBV4-2 to TRBJ1-2; no definite D call. CDR3 length equals 15 residues. The germline CDR1 and CDR2 sequences are LGHNA and YNFKEQ. V lost 0 bases and J lost 0, with 8 bases in between. The chain's CDR3 is CASSQDRSANYGYTF. The CDR3 DNA sequence: TGTGCCAGCAGCCAAGATCGGTCGGCTAACTATGGCTACACCTTC.

V is TRBV5-1 and J is TRBJ1-1, with 7 bases identical to TRBD1. The V gene's germline CDR1 is SGHRS and CDR2 YFSETQ. V lost 4 bases to trimming and J lost 3 bases; unmatched junction nucleotides: 6. The CDR3 consists of 14 residues. The CDR3 sequence: CASSVDREDTEAFF. Here the CDR3 DNA reads TGCGCCAGCAGCGTTGACAGGGAAGACACTGAAGCTTTCTTT.